This T cell receptor beta chain was sequenced for a study of CD4 T cells in relation to SARS-CoV-2 and coronaviruses. Broader study findings: The cross-reactivity analysis covered only spike protein, not other viral proteins. Monoreactive clones expanded significantly more to SARS-CoV-2 than crossreactive clones did.

CDR1 and CDR2 (germline): LNHDA, SQIVND (reference sequence). The CDR3 spans 14 residues. V lost 3 bases to trimming and J lost 0 bases, with 6 bases between them. Before the COVID-19 pandemic, during about 2011-2018, CD4+ T cells were taken from unexposed donors. A word on this clone: Its antigen is still unknown.

The table came from immunoSEQ multiplex PCR; TCRdb's copy has only in-frame clones and leaves some out. In the table there are some 65,000 clones, 87% of which are singletons. The specimen sequenced was memory CD4+ T cells from PBMCs. The chain has TRBV19 and TRBJ2-1; TRBD2 is a possible D gene (5 bases). This TCR was recovered from a human donor in good health. CDR3 coding DNA: TGTGCCAGTAGTATTAGCGCCTCCTACAATGAGCAGTTCTTC. Amino acid sequence: CASSISASYNEQFF.